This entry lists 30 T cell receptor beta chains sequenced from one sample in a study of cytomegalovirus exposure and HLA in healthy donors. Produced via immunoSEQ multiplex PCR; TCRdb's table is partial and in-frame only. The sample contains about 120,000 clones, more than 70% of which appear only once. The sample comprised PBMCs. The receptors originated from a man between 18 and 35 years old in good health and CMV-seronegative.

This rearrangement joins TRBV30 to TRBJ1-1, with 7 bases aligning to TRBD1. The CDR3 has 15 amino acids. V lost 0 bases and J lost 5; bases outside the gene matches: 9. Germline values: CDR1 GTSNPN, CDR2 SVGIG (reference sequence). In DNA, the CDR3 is TGTGCCTGGAGTGTACGAGGGGGCGCGGGAACTGAAGCTTTCTTT. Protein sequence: CAWSVRGGAGTEAFF.

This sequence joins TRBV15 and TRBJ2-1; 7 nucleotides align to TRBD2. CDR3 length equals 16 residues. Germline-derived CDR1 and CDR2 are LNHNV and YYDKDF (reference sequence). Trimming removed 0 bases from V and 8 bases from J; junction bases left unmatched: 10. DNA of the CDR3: TGTGCCACCAGCAGAGAGGGGGGAGGGCCCTCGGATGAGCAGTTCTTC. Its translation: CATSREGGGPSDEQFF.

CDR3 loop: CASSLVRGGLFRETQYF. As DNA, the CDR3 is TGTGCCAGCAGCTTAGTACGGGGGGGCCTATTTCGGGAGACCCAGTACTTC. The chain employs TRBV7-8 and TRBJ2-5, with 8 bases aligning to TRBD2. In germline, CDR1 is SGHVS, CDR2 FQNEAQ. This CDR3 is 17 amino acids long. Trimming took 1 base from V and 5 from J; bases not matched to a gene: 12. Full variable domain (outside the CDR3, taken from reference TRBV7-8 and TRBJ2-5): GAGVSQSPRYKVAKRGQDVALRCDPISGHVSLFWYQQALGQGPEFLTYFQNEAQLDKSGLPSDRFFAERPEGSVSTLKIQRTQQEDSAVYLCASSLVRGGLFRETQYFGPGTRLLVL.

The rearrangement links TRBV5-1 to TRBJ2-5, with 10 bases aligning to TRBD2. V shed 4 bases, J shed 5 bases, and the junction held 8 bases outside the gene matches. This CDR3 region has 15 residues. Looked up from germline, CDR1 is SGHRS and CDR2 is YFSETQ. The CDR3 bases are TGCGCCAGCAGCCTCGGGACTAGCGCAGGGGAGACCCAGTACTTC. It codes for CASSLGTSAGETQYF. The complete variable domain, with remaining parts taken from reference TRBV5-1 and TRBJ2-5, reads KAGVTQTPRYLIKTRGQQVTLSCSPISGHRSVSWYQQTPGQGLQFLFEYFSETQRNKGNFPGRFSGRQFSNSRSEMNVSTLELGDSALYLCASSLGTSAGETQYFGPGTRLLVL.

The CDR3 sequence is CATSRTRTSGTTDTQYF. The CDR3 nucleotides are TGTGCCACCAGCAGAACCCGGACTAGCGGGACCACAGATACGCAGTATTTT. The chain has TRBV15 and TRBJ2-3; 12 nucleotides agree with TRBD2. From germline, CDR1 is LNHNV and CDR2 YYDKDF (reference sequence). The CDR3 has 17 residues. Losses at the gene ends were 2 bases for V and 2 bases for J; bases not matched to a gene: 5.

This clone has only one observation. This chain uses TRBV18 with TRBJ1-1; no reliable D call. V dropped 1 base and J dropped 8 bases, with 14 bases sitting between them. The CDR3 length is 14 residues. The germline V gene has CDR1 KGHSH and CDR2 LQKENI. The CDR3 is CASSPRSGVVEAFF. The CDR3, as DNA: TGTGCCAGCTCACCACGCTCAGGTGTTGTCGAAGCTTTCTTT.

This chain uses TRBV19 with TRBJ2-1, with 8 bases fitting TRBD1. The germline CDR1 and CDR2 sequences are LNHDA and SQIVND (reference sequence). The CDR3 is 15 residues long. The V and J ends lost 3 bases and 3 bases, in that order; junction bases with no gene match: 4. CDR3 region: CASSIVQGVYNEQFF. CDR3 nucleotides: TGTGCCAGTAGTATTGTACAGGGGGTCTACAATGAGCAGTTCTTC.

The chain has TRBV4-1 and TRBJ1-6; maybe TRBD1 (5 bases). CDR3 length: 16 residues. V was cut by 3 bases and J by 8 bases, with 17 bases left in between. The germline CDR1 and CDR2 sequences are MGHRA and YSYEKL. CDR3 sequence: CASSQISGTSDSPLHF. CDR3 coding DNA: TGCGCCAGCAGCCAGATTTCCGGGACTTCGGATTCACCCCTCCACTTT.

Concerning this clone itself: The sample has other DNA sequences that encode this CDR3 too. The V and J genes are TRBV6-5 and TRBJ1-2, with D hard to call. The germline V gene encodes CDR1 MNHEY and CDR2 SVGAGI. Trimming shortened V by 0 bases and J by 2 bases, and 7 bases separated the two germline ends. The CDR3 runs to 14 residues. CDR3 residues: CASSYSGGNYGYTF. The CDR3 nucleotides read TGTGCCAGCAGTTACTCCGGAGGAAACTATGGCTACACCTTC.

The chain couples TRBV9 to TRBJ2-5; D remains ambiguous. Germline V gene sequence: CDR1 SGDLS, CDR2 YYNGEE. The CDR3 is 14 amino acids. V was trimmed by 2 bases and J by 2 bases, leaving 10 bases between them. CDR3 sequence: CASSVSLRQETQYF. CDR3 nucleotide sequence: TGTGCCAGCAGCGTGAGTTTGAGGCAAGAGACCCAGTACTTC.

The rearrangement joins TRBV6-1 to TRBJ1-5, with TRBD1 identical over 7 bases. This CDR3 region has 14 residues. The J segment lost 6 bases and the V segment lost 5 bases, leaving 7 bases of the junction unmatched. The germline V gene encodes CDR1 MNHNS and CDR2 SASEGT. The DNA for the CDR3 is TGTGCCAGCAGTCAGACAGGGAGGACTCAGCCCCAGCATTTT. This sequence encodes CASSQTGRTQPQHF.

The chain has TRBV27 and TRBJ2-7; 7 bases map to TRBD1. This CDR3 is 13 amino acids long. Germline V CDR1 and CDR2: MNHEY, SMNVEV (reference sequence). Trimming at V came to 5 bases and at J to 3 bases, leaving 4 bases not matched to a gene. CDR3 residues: CASSESGGYEQYF. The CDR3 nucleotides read TGTGCCAGCAGTGAATCAGGGGGCTACGAGCAGTACTTC.

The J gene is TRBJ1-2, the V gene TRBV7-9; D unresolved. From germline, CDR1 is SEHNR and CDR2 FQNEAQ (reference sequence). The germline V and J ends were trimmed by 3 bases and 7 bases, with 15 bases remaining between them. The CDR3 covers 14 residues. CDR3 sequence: CASSFSTGFGGYTF. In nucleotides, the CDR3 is TGTGCCAGCAGCTTCAGTACGGGGTTCGGTGGCTACACCTTC.

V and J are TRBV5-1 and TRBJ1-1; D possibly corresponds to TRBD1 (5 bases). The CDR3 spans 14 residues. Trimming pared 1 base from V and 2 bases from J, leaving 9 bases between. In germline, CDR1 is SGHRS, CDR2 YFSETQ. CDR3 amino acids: CASSLSGANTEAFF. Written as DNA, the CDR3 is TGCGCCAGCAGCTTGTCTGGGGCAAACACTGAAGCTTTCTTT.

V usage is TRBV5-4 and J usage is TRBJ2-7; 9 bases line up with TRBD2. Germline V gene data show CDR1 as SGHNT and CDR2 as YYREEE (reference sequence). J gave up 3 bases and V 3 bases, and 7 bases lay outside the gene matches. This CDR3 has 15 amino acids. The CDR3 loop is CASSSGREGRYEQYF. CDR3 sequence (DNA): TGTGCCAGCAGCTCGGGGCGGGAGGGCCGCTACGAGCAGTACTTC. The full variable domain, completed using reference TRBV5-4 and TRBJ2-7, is ETGVTQSPTHLIKTRGQQVTLRCSSQSGHNTVSWYQQALGQGPQFIFQYYREEENGRGNFPPRFSGLQFPNYSSELNVNALELDDSALYLCASSSGREGRYEQYFGPGTRLTVT.

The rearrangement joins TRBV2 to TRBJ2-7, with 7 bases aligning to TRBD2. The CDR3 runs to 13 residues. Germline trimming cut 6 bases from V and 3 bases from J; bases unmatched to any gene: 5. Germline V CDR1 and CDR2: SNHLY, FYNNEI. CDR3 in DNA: TGTGCCAGCAGCGCCGGGGGGTTCTACGAGCAGTACTTC. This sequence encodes CASSAGGFYEQYF.

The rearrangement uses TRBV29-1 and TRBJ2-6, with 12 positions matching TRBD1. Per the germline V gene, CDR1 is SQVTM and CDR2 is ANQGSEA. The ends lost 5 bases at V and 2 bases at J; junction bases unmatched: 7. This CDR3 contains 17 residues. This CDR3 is CSVPGTGGRTGANVLTF. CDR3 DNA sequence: TGCAGCGTTCCTGGGACAGGGGGCCGGACTGGGGCCAACGTCCTGACTTTC.

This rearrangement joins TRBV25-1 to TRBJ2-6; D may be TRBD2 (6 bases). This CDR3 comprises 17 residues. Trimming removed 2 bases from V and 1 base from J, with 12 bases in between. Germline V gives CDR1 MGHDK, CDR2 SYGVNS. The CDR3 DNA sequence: TGTGCCAGCAGTGAAGTATCTGCGGGGTCTGGGGCCAACGTCCTGACTTTC. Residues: CASSEVSAGSGANVLTF.

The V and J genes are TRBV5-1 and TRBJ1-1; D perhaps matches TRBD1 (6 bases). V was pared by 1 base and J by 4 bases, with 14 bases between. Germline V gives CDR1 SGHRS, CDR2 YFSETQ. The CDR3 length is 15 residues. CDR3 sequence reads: CASSLRGQRTTEAFF. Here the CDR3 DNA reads TGCGCCAGCAGCTTGCGGGGACAACGCACCACTGAAGCTTTCTTT.

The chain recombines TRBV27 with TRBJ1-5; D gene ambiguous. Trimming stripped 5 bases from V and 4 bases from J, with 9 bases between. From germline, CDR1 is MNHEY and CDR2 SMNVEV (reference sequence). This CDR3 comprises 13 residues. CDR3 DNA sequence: TGTGCCAGCAGTCCCTACTTAAATCAGCCCCAGCATTTT. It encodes CASSPYLNQPQHF.

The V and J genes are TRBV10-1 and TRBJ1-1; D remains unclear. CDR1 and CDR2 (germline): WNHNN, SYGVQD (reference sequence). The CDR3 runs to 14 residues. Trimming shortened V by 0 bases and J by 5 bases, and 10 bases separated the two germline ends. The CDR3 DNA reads TGCGCCAGCAGTGAGTCCCCAGGAGGAACTGAAGCTTTCTTT. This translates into CASSESPGGTEAFF.

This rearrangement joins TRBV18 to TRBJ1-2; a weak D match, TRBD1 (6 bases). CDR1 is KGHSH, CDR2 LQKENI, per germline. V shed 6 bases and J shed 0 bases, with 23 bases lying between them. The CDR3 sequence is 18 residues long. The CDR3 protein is CASSWKGGDSSSNYGYTF. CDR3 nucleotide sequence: TGTGCCAGCTCGTGGAAGGGGGGGGACTCCTCATCTAACTATGGCTACACCTTC.

The CDR3: CAWSVGGQETQYF. The CDR3 DNA sequence: TGTGCCTGGAGTGTAGGCGGCCAAGAGACCCAGTACTTC. The rearrangement joins TRBV30 to TRBJ2-5; no firm D call. This CDR3 is built from 13 residues. Germline V gives CDR1 GTSNPN, CDR2 SVGIG (reference sequence). The V and J ends lost 0 bases and 1 base respectively, with 6 bases between them. The whole variable domain, filled in from reference TRBV30 and TRBJ2-5, reads SQTIHQWPATLVQPVGSPLSLECTVEGTSNPNLYWYRQAAGRGLQLLFYSVGIGQISSEVPQNLSASRPQDRQFILSSKKLLLSDSGFYLCAWSVGGQETQYFGPGTRLLVL.

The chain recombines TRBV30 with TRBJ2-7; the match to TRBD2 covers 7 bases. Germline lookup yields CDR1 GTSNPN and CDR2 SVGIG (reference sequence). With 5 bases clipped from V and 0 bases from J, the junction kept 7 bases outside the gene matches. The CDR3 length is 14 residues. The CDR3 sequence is CAWATGGNSYEQYF. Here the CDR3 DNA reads TGTGCCTGGGCAACCGGGGGGAACTCCTACGAGCAGTACTTC.

CDR3 coding DNA: TGTGCCAGCAGCCCCACACGGGGGAGGTACCTATTGGATGAGCAGTTCTTC. The encoded protein is CASSPTRGRYLLDEQFF. V and J are TRBV14 and TRBJ2-1, with D tentatively TRBD2 (6 bases). The CDR3 is made up of 17 amino acids. V was cut by 4 bases and J by 8 bases, with 24 bases left in between. Germline CDR1 reads SGHDN; CDR2 reads FVKESK.

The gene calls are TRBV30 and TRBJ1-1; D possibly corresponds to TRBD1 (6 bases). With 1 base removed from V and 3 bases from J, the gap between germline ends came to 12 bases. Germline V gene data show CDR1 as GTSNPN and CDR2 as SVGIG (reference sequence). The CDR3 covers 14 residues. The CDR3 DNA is TGTGCCTGGAGTGGGGGGCAGGGCGACACTGAAGCTTTCTTT. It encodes CAWSGGQGDTEAFF.

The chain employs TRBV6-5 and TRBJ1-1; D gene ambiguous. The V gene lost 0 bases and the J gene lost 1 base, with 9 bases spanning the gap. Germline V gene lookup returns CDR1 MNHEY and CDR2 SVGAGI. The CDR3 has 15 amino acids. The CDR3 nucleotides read TGTGCCAGCAGTTACTCGATTTTACAGAACACTGAAGCTTTCTTT. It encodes CASSYSILQNTEAFF.

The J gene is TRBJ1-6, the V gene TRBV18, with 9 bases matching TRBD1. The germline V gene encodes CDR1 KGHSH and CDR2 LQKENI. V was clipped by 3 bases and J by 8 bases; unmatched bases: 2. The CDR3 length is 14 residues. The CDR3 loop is CASSPRTGDSPLHF. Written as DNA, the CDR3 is TGTGCCAGCTCACCTCGGACAGGGGATTCACCCCTCCACTTT.

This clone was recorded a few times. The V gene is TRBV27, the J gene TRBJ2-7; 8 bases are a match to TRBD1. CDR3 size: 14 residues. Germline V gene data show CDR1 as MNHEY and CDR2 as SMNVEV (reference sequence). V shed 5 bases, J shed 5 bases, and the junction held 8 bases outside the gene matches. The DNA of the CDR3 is TGTGCCAGCAGTATCAGGACAGGGAGACACGAGCAGTACTTC. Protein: CASSIRTGRHEQYF.

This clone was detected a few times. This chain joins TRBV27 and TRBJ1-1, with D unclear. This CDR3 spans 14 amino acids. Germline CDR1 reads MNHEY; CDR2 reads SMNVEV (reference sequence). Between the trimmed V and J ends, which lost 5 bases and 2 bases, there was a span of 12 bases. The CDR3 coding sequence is TGTGCCAGCAGTCGTGCCGGGGTTAACACTGAAGCTTTCTTT. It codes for CASSRAGVNTEAFF.